This T cell receptor (beta chain) stems from a study of immune evolution from preneoplasia to lung adenocarcinoma. Study summary: HLA loss of heterozygosity: under 7.5% AIS, about 15% MIA, 30% to 35% ADC, none AAH.

Germline CDR1 and CDR2: SGHAT and FQNNGV. CDR3 length: 13 amino acids. V was shortened by 3 bases and J by 14 bases, with 18 bases between the two germline ends. Study-wide points: Compared with EGFR-mutant or double wild-type lesions, KRAS-mutant nodules were more clonal.

Histologic diagnosis was independently verified by two lung pathologists. Remarks on this clone: Its specificity is unknown.

Produced via immunoSEQ multiplex PCR; TCRdb's table is partial and in-frame only. The sample carries over 30,000 clones, roughly 74% recorded once. This clonotype was sampled from a person between 60 and 69 years old with lung adenocarcinoma. The gene calls are TRBV11-2 and TRBJ2-3; D perhaps matches TRBD1 (5 bases). The sequenced material came from FFPE invasive lung adenocarcinoma tissue. The CDR3 coding sequence is TGTGCCAGCAGCTTTGGTAGGGGTGGCCTAGGGTATTTT. As protein: CASSFGRGGLGYF.